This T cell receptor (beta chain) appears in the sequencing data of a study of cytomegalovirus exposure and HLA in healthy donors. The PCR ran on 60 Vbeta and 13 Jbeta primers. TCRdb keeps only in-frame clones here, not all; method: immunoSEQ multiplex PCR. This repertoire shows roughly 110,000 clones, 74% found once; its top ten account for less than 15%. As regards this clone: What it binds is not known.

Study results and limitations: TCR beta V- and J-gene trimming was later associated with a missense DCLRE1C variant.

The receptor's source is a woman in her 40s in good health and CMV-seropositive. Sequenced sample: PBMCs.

CDR3 nucleotide sequence: TGTGCCAGCATGGGTTCAGAAGCGGGGGAAGCTTTCTTT. It encodes CASMGSEAGEAFF. The rearrangement uses TRBV6-5 and TRBJ1-1, with D unresolved. This CDR3 region has 13 residues. Germline CDR1 reads MNHEY; CDR2 reads SVGAGI. V lost 7 bases and J lost 8, with 17 bases in between.